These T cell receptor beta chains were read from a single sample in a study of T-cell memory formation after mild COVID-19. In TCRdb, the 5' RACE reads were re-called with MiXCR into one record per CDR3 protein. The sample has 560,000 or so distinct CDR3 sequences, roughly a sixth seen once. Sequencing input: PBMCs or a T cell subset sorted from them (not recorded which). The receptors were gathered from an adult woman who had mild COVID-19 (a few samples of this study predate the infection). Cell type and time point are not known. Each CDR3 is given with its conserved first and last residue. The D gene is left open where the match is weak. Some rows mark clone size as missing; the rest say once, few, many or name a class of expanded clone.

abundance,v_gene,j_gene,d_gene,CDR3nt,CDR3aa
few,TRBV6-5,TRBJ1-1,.,TGTGCCAGCAGTTGCCGGGGGGCGGACCAGAACACTGAAGCTTTCTTT,CASSCRGADQNTEAFF
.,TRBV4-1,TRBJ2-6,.,TGCGCCAGCAGCCTTTTGGGCGCGGGGGCCAACGTCCTGACTTTC,CASSLLGAGANVLTF
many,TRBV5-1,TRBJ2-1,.,TGCGCCAGCAGCTTGAATCGCGCGGGGAATGAGCAGTTCTTC,CASSLNRAGNEQFF
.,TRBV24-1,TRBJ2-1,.,TGTGCCACCAGTGATGCTGGACGGATCAATGAGCAGTTCTTC,CATSDAGRINEQFF
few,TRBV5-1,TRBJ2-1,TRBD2,TGCGCCAGCAGCTTAGGACTAGCGAGTTGGAATGAGCAGTTCTTC,CASSLGLASWNEQFF
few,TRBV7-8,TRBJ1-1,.,TGTGCCAGCAGCTTAGAGCGACAGACCAACACTGAAGCTTTCTTT,CASSLERQTNTEAFF
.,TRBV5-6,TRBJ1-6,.,TGTGCCAGCAGCCTCGCGGGACTTGGGGAGGATTCACCCCTCCACTTT,CASSLAGLGEDSPLHF
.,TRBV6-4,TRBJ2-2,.,TGTGCCAGCAGTGCTCGCTTAACAAACACCGGGGAGCTGTTTTTT,CASSARLTNTGELFF
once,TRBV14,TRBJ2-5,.,TGTGCCAGCAGCCAGGGATCTCCAGAGACCCAGTACTTC,CASSQGSPETQYF
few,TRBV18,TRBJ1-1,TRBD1,TGTGCCAGCTCACCGACCCAGGGGGCGAGGACTGAAGCTTTCTTT,CASSPTQGARTEAFF
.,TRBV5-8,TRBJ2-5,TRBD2,TGTGCCAGCAGACCTCCGGCTAGCGGTGAGACCCAGTACTTC,CASRPPASGETQYF
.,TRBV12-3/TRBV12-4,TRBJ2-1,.,TGTGCCAGCAGTTCCCCGCGAGCGAAAACGGGGGATGAGCAGTTCTTC,CASSSPRAKTGDEQFF
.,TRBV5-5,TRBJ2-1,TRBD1,TGTGCCAGCAGCCTGCTATCCACAGGGGGCTCAGGTGAGCAGTTCTTC,CASSLLSTGGSGEQFF
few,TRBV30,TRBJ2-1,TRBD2,TGTGCCTGGAGTCCTAGCGGGGGGGCCCTCATGGGACAGTTCTTC,CAWSPSGGALMGQFF
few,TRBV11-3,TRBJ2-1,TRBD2,TGTGCCAGCAGCTTAGAAGGACTAGCGGCGGGGAATGAGCAGTTCTTC,CASSLEGLAAGNEQFF
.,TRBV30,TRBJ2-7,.,TGTGCCTGGACCACCGGGAGTTCCTACGAGCAGTACTTC,CAWTTGSSYEQYF
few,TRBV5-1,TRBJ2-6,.,TGCGCCAGCAGCTTACCAAGCTCTGGGGCCAACGTCCTGACTTTC,CASSLPSSGANVLTF
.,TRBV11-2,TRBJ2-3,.,TGTGCCAGCAGCTTAGACTCCTGGGGGACCACAGATACGCAGTATTTT,CASSLDSWGTTDTQYF
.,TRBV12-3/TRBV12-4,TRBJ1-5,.,TGTGCCAGCAGTTTTCGGGGGCGAGAGAACAGCAATCAGCCCCAGCATTTT,CASSFRGRENSNQPQHF
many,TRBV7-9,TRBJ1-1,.,TGTGCCAGCAGCTTAGAGCGGTCCACGAAAGCTTTCTTT,CASSLERSTKAFF
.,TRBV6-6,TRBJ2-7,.,TGTGCCAGCAGCCCCGGGACACAGACCTACGAGCAGTACTTC,CASSPGTQTYEQYF
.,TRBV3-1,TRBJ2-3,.,TGTGCCAGCAGTTTGTCGAGGGCATCCACGCAGTATTTT,CASSLSRASTQYF
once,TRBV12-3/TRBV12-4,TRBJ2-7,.,TGTGCCAGCAGTGAAGAGGGGGATCCCTACGAGCAGTACTTC,CASSEEGDPYEQYF
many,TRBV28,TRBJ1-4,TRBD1,TGTGCCAGCAGGGGGACAGCGGCAACTAATGAAAAACTGTTTTTT,CASRGTAATNEKLFF
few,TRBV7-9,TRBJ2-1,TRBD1,TGTGCCAGCAGCTTAGTCCCCAGGGTTGGACAGGGGTTCTACAATGAGCAGTTCTTC,CASSLVPRVGQGFYNEQFF
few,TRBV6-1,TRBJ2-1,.,TGTGCCAGCAGGGTAACAGGGACGCATGAGCAGTTCTTC,CASRVTGTHEQFF
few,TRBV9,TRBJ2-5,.,TGTGCCAGCAGCCAAGGAGGGCGCGCCCAGTACTTC,CASSQGGRAQYF
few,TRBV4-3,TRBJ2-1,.,TGCGCCAGCAGCCAAGATTGGGGGGCCGTAAGGAATGAGCAGTTCTTC,CASSQDWGAVRNEQFF
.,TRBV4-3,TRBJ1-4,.,TGCGCCAGCAGCCCAGTGACAGGACCGAATGAAAAACTGTTTTTT,CASSPVTGPNEKLFF
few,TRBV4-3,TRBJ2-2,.,TGCGCCAGCAGCCAAGACGGGACTCCAAACACCGGGGAGCTGTTTTTT,CASSQDGTPNTGELFF
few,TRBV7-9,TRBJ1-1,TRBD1,TGTGCCAGCAGCCTACCCGGGACAGGGGCAAACACTGAAGCTTTCTTT,CASSLPGTGANTEAFF
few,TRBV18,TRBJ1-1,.,TGTGCCAGCACCCTATCTGTTCTGGGTGAGAACACTGAAGCTTTCTTT,CASTLSVLGENTEAFF
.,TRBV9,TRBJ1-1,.,TGTGCCAGCAGCGAGAGGGACCGCAACACTGAAGCTTTCTTT,CASSERDRNTEAFF